The clone carrying this T cell receptor (beta chain) was recorded only once. Each CDR3 protein is one row after TCRdb ran MiXCR on the 5' RACE reads. The data hold fewer than 350,000 distinct CDR3 sequences, with roughly 8.2% observed a single time. Germline CDR1 reads MGHRA; CDR2 reads YSYEKL. CDR3 length: 14 amino acids. The V end was cut by 0 bases, the J end by 5 bases, with 10 bases between. The data originate from a study of T-cell memory formation after mild COVID-19. The source of this sequence is a man younger than 35 who had mild COVID-19 (a few samples of this study predate the infection). Cell type and time point are not known. The chain uses TRBV4-1 and TRBJ2-5; D gene uncertain. Material for sequencing was PBMCs or a T cell subset sorted from them (not recorded which). The CDR3 bases are TGCGCCAGCAGCCAAGAGTGGCTCCGGGAGACCCAGTACTTC. It encodes CASSQEWLRETQYF.